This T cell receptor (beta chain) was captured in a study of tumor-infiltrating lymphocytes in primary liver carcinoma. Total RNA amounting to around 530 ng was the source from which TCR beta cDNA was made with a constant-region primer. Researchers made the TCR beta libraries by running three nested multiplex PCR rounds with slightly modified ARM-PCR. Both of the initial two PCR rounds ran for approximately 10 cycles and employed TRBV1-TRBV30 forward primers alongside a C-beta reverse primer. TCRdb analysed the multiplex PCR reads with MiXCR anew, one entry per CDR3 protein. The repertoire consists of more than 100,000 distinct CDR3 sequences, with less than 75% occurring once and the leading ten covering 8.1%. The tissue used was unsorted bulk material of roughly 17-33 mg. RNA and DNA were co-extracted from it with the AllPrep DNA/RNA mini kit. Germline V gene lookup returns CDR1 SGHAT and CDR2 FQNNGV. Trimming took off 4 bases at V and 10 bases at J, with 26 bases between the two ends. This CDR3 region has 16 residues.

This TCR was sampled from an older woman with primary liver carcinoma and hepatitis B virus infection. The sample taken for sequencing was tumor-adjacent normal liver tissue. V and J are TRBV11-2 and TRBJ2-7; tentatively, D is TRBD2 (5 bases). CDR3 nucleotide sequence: TGTGCCAGCAGCTACGGCGCGAGGGCCTCGGGAAGCGAACAGTACTTC. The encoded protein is CASSYGARASGSEQYF. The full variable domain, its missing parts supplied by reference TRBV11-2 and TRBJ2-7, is EAGVAQSPRYKIIEKRQSVAFWCNPISGHATLYWYQQILGQGPKLLIQFQNNGVVDDSQLPKDRFSAERLKGVDSTLKIQPAKLEDSAVYLCASSYGARASGSEQYFGPGTRLTVT.